One and the same sample provided the 16 T cell receptor beta chains below, sequenced in a study of graft-versus-host responses after intestinal transplantation (dated by TCRdb to about 2021). Libraries were made using the immunoSEQ multiplex PCR assay. The clones in this table, taken by TCRdb from immuneACCESS, are in-frame only. Not every clone is retained; where verified, under half of the shortfall comes from an unresolved V gene, and the cause of the rest is unknown. Present in this sample are some 79,000 clones, roughly nine tenths of which were seen just once. Approximately 0.35% of the sample goes to the ten largest clones. The antigens these receptors bind are not known. Interpreted using the paper, the time point label stands for: cells obtained before transplantation from donor or recipient. Sequences were derived from unstimulated CD4+ T cells sorted from spleen or lymph node cells, sampled before intestinal transplant. Source of these receptors: a human donor who received an intestinal transplant.

This chain links TRBV5-1 with TRBJ2-1; TRBD2 aligns across 8 bases. This CDR3 has 16 residues. V lost 0 bases and J lost 5; bases outside the gene matches: 7. CDR1 and CDR2 from the germline V gene are SGHRS and YFSETQ. The CDR3 DNA is TGCGCCAGCAGCTTGGTGGGGGGACTAGTCAACAATGAGCAGTTCTTC. Encoded protein: CASSLVGGLVNNEQFF.

V gene TRBV13 combines with J gene TRBJ2-7; tentative D call: TRBD2 (5 bases). The V end was cut by 3 bases, the J end by 1 base, with 22 bases between. CDR1 and CDR2 (germline): PRHDT, FYEKMQ (reference sequence). CDR3 length: 18 residues. Here the CDR3 reads CASSFVVDPKRSSYEQYF. The CDR3 coding sequence is TGTGCCAGCAGCTTTGTCGTGGACCCAAAGCGGAGTTCCTACGAGCAGTACTTC.

This clone has just a few counts. CDR3 sequence: CASSPGGSGGSTDTQYF. CDR3 coding DNA: TGCGCCAGCAGCCCAGGGGGAAGCGGGGGGAGCACAGATACGCAGTATTTT. This rearrangement joins TRBV5-1 to TRBJ2-3; 9 nucleotides agree with TRBD2. The CDR3 length is 17 residues. J gave up 0 bases and V 4 bases, and 9 bases lay outside the gene matches. Germline V lookup: CDR1 SGHRS, CDR2 YFSETQ. The full variable domain, completed using reference TRBV5-1 and TRBJ2-3, is KAGVTQTPRYLIKTRGQQVTLSCSPISGHRSVSWYQQTPGQGLQFLFEYFSETQRNKGNFPGRFSGRQFSNSRSEMNVSTLELGDSALYLCASSPGGSGGSTDTQYFGPGTRLTVL.

The chain uses TRBV29-1 and TRBJ2-7; TRBD2 matches 10 bases. CDR3 length equals 14 residues. The germline V gene encodes CDR1 SQVTM and CDR2 ANQGSEA. The trim removed 7 bases at V and 1 base at J, leaving 7 bases unmatched. Here the CDR3 DNA reads TGCAGCGCCGCTGCTAGCGGGAGATCCTACGAGCAGTACTTC. This sequence encodes CSAAASGRSYEQYF.

The chain couples TRBV5-4 to TRBJ2-2; a weak D match, TRBD2 (6 bases). The germline CDR1 and CDR2 sequences are SGHNT and YYREEE (reference sequence). The germline V and J ends were trimmed by 4 bases and 6 bases, with 19 bases remaining between them. This CDR3 has 16 amino acids. The CDR3 spells CASSQSPSTGAGELFF. CDR3 nucleotide sequence: TGTGCCAGCAGCCAATCTCCGTCCACGGGGGCCGGGGAGCTGTTTTTT. Based on the CDR3 plus reference TRBV5-4 and TRBJ2-2, the full variable domain is ETGVTQSPTHLIKTRGQQVTLRCSSQSGHNTVSWYQQALGQGPQFIFQYYREEENGRGNFPPRFSGLQFPNYSSELNVNALELDDSALYLCASSQSPSTGAGELFFGEGSRLTVL.

This chain joins TRBV4-1 and TRBJ1-2; possibly TRBD1 for D (6 bases). V lost 0 bases to trimming and J lost 6 bases, with 11 bases between them. The V gene's germline CDR1 is MGHRA and CDR2 YSYEKL. The CDR3 covers 14 residues. The CDR3 spells CASSQDRDTHGYTF. DNA for the CDR3: TGCGCCAGCAGCCAAGATCGGGACACCCATGGCTACACCTTC.

This chain uses TRBV6-5 with TRBJ1-1; tentative D call: TRBD1 (5 bases). Trimming pared 5 bases from V and 4 bases from J, leaving 17 bases between. Germline V gene data show CDR1 as MNHEY and CDR2 as SVGAGI. This CDR3 has 15 amino acids. The CDR3 reads CASSPGGGIGTEAFF. CDR3 bases: TGTGCCAGCAGTCCCGGGGGGGGGATTGGCACTGAAGCTTTCTTT.

This clone has only one observation. The rearrangement links TRBV6-5 to TRBJ1-2; maybe TRBD1 (5 bases). Germline V CDR1 and CDR2: MNHEY, SVGAGI. CDR3 length: 13 amino acids. Trimming pared 1 base from V and 6 bases from J, leaving 9 bases between. The CDR3 protein is CASSYFAGDGYTF. The CDR3 region has the DNA TGTGCCAGCAGTTACTTCGCGGGGGATGGCTACACCTTC.

The chain recombines TRBV6-4 with TRBJ2-1, with 9 bases lining up with TRBD1. Trimming removed 0 bases from V and 4 bases from J; junction bases left unmatched: 4. CDR3 length: 16 residues. Germline values: CDR1 MRHNA, CDR2 SNTAGT. CDR3 loop: CASSDSRTGDYNEQFF. In DNA form, the CDR3 reads TGTGCCAGCAGTGACTCAAGGACAGGGGATTACAATGAGCAGTTCTTC.

The chain carries TRBV6-1 and TRBJ2-5; D not resolved. V lost 2 bases, J lost 5 bases, and 12 bases lay in between. Germline V CDR1 and CDR2: MNHNS, SASEGT. This CDR3 is built from 14 residues. The CDR3 DNA reads as TGTGCCAGCAGTGAATTCCAGACAACCGAGACCCAGTACTTC. It specifies CASSEFQTTETQYF.

The chain has TRBV6-1 and TRBJ2-7, with a weak D call TRBD1 (5 bases). Germline loops: CDR1 MNHNS, CDR2 SASEGT. The CDR3 has 13 residues. Trimming left V 6 bases short and J 1 base short, with 10 bases between. The CDR3 reads CASSRTPSYEQYF. The CDR3, as DNA: TGTGCCAGCAGCCGGACACCGTCCTACGAGCAGTACTTC.

This clone came up a few times. The V call is TRBV5-4, the J call TRBJ2-7; TRBD2 might be the D (5 bases). This CDR3 is 15 amino acids long. Germline-derived CDR1 and CDR2 are SGHNT and YYREEE (reference sequence). V lost 1 base and J lost 1, with 12 bases in between. The CDR3 here is CASSLIGRGSYEQYF. The CDR3, as DNA: TGTGCCAGCAGCTTGATCGGACGGGGATCCTACGAGCAGTACTTC.

This sequence joins TRBV2 and TRBJ2-1; D is perhaps TRBD2 (5 bases). Trimming took off 6 bases at V and 14 bases at J, with 11 bases between the two ends. The germline CDR1 and CDR2 sequences are SNHLY and FYNNEI. The CDR3 is 10 residues long. CDR3 region: CASRDFGEFF. The DNA for the CDR3 is TGTGCCAGCAGAGACTTCGGGGAGTTCTTC.

In this sample, this clone turned up once. V and J are TRBV2 and TRBJ1-2; 8 bases fit TRBD1. J was trimmed by 7 bases and V by 8 bases; bases with no gene match: 18. The CDR3 runs 16 residues. CDR1 is SNHLY and CDR2 is FYNNEI in the germline V gene. The CDR3 protein is CASLGDGDRFHRGYTF. CDR3 nucleotides: TGTGCCAGCCTGGGGGATGGGGACAGGTTTCATCGTGGCTACACCTTC. The full variable domain, in which reference TRBV2 and TRBJ1-2 provide the parts outside the CDR3, is EPEVTQTPSHQVTQMGQEVILRCVPISNHLYFYWYRQILGQKVEFLVSFYNNEISEKSEIFDDQFSVERPDGSNFTLKIRSTKLEDSAMYFCASLGDGDRFHRGYTFGSGTRLTVV.

The genes are TRBV28 and TRBJ2-7, with 14 bases lining up with TRBD2. With V trimmed by 1 base and J by 4 bases, 3 bases remained unmatched. The length of the CDR3 is 16 residues. Per the germline V gene, CDR1 is MDHEN and CDR2 is SYDVKM. In DNA, the CDR3 is TGTGCCAGCAGTTTATCCGGGACTAGCGGGAGTTACGAGCAGTACTTC. As protein: CASSLSGTSGSYEQYF.

The chain combines TRBV4-1 with TRBJ1-5; D ambiguous. The CDR3 consists of 13 residues. Germline V gene lookup returns CDR1 MGHRA and CDR2 YSYEKL. Trimming stripped 0 bases from V and 7 bases from J, with 7 bases between. CDR3 sequence (DNA): TGCGCCAGCAGCCAAGATGCGGGACAGCCCCAGCATTTT. Protein: CASSQDAGQPQHF.